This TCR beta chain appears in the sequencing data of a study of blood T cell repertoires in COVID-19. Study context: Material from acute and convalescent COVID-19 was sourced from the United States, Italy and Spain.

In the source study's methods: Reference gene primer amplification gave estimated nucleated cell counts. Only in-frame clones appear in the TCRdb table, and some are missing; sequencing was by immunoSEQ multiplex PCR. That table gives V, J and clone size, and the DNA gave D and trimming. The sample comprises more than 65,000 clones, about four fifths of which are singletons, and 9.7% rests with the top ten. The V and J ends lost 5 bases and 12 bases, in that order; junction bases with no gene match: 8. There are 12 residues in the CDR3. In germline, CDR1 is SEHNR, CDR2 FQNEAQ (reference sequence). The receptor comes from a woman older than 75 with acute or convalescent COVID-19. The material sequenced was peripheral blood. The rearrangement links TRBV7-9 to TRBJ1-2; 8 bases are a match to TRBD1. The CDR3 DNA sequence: TGTGCCAGCAGCGTTGACAGGGGAGTCAACACCTTC. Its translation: CASSVDRGVNTF.